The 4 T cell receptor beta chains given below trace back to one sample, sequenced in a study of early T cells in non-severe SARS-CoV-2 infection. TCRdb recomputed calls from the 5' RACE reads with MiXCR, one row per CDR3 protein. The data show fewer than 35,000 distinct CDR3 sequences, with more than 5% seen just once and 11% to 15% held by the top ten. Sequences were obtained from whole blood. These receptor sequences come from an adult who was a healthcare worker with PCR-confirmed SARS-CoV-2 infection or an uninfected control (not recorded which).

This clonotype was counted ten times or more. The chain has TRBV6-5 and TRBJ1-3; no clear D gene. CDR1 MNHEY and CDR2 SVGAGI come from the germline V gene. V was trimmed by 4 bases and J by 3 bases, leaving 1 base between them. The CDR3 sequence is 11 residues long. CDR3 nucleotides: TGTGCCAGCAGTTTTGGAAACACCATATATTTT. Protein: CASSFGNTIYF.

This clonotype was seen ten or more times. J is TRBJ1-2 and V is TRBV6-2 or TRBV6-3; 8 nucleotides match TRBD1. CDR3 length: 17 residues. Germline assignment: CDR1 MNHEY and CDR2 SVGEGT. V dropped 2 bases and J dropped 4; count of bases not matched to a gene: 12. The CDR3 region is CASSYPPPADRGYGYTF. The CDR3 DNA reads TGTGCCAGCAGTTACCCCCCTCCTGCCGACAGGGGCTATGGCTACACCTTC.

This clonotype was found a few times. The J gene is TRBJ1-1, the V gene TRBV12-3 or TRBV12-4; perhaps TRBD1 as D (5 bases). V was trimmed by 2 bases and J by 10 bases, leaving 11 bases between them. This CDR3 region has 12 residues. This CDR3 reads CASSLFGRGAFF. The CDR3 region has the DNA TGTGCCAGCAGTTTATTTGGAAGGGGAGCTTTCTTT.

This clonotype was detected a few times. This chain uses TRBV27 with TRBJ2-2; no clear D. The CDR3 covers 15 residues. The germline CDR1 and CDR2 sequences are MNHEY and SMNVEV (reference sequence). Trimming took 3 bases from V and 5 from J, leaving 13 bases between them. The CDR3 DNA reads TGTGCCAGCAGTTTTCGGCCAGATGGTACCGGGGAGCTGTTTTTT. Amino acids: CASSFRPDGTGELFF.